What follows are 32 T cell receptor beta chains derived from one specimen sequenced in a study of T cells in Graves' hyperthyroidism and ophthalmopathy. Template material for amplifying TCR beta CDR3 regions consisted of RNA transcripts. With the HTBI primer set, the TCR CDR3 went through a first round of RT-PCR. TCRdb processed the multiplex PCR reads anew with MiXCR; each CDR3 protein has one entry. The sample yields about 640,000 distinct CDR3 sequences, less than 25% seen once. The sequenced material came from blood. These receptors were taken from a man younger than 40 with Graves' ophthalmopathy.

This clonotype was counted only a few times. The chain joins TRBV10-3 to TRBJ2-4; 11 nucleotides match TRBD2. V shed 6 bases, J shed 5 bases, and the junction held 3 bases outside the gene matches. CDR1 is ENHRY, CDR2 SYGVKD, per germline. The CDR3 is 14 amino acids. The CDR3 DNA reads TGTGCCATCAGCCAGGGACTAGCGGAAAACATTCAGTACTTC. Its translation is CAISQGLAENIQYF.

This clonotype showed up many times. This chain joins TRBV2 and TRBJ1-5; D is unclear. The V gene's germline CDR1 is SNHLY and CDR2 FYNNEI. Between the trimmed V and J ends, which lost 2 bases and 0 bases, there was a span of 8 bases. This CDR3 has 15 amino acids. The CDR3 here is CASSETANSNQPQHF. The CDR3, as DNA: TGTGCCAGCAGTGAAACGGCGAATAGCAATCAGCCCCAGCATTTT.

With regard to this clonotype: One junction end disagrees with the germline gene, perhaps due to a read error. The chain carries TRBV29-1 and TRBJ2-6, with a tentative D call TRBD1 (5 bases). The CDR3 loop spans 14 amino acids. Looked up from germline, CDR1 is SQVTM and CDR2 is ANQGSEA. The CDR3 nucleotides read TGCAGCGTTGGGCAGACCTCTGGGGCCAACGCCCTGACTTTC. It codes for CSVGQTSGANALTF.

This clonotype was detected many times. The V gene is TRBV11-2, the J gene TRBJ2-7, with a weak D call TRBD2 (5 bases). The CDR3 is made up of 15 amino acids. V lost 0 bases, J lost 0 bases, and 9 bases lay in between. CDR1 and CDR2 (germline): SGHAT, FQNNGV. DNA of the CDR3: TGTGCCAGCAGCTTAGAAGGACGGGACTCCTACGAGCAGTACTTC. This gives the protein CASSLEGRDSYEQYF.

This chain connects TRBV9 to TRBJ2-1; TRBD2 aligns across 16 bases. Germline-derived CDR1 and CDR2 are SGDLS and YYNGEE. V gave up 3 bases and J gave up 7 bases; unmatched junction bases: 16. This CDR3 region has 20 residues. CDR3: CASSAGSGLAGGRGRNEQFF. Here the CDR3 DNA reads TGTGCCAGCAGCGCCGGGTCGGGACTAGCGGGAGGGCGAGGAAGGAATGAGCAGTTCTTC.

This sequence joins TRBV7-9 and TRBJ1-4; TRBD1 matches at 9 bases. The CDR3 totals 17 residues. The V and J ends lost 5 bases and 3 bases, in that order; junction bases with no gene match: 10. Germline CDR1 is SEHNR and CDR2 is FQNEAQ (reference sequence). CDR3 bases: TGTGCCAGCAGCCCGGGACAGGGCGCGATCGCTAATGAAAAACTGTTTTTT. Its translation is CASSPGQGAIANEKLFF.

This clonotype has a handful of counts. The chain employs TRBV7-6 and TRBJ1-5, with D perhaps TRBD1 (5 bases). The V gene lost 5 bases and the J gene lost 6 bases, with 14 bases spanning the gap. Germline CDR1 is SGHVS and CDR2 is FNYEAQ. The CDR3 loop spans 14 amino acids. Here the CDR3 reads CASSPGVQGQPQHF. In DNA, the CDR3 is TGTGCCAGCAGCCCTGGGGTTCAGGGTCAGCCCCAGCATTTT.

The gene calls are TRBV7-9 and TRBJ1-6; 10 bases align to TRBD1. This CDR3 comprises 17 residues. Germline values: CDR1 SEHNR, CDR2 FQNEAQ (reference sequence). V dropped 4 bases and J dropped 9; count of bases not matched to a gene: 12. Here the CDR3 reads CASSSPPRQGASSPLHF. CDR3 DNA: TGTGCCAGCAGCTCTCCGCCGCGACAGGGGGCTTCTTCACCCCTCCACTTT.

The J gene is TRBJ2-7, the V gene TRBV4-1, with D hard to call. Between the trimmed V and J ends, which lost 1 base and 2 bases, there was a span of 12 bases. This CDR3 spans 15 amino acids. Germline V gene data show CDR1 as MGHRA and CDR2 as YSYEKL. This CDR3 reads CASSQAVVGTYEQYF. CDR3 nucleotides: TGCGCCAGCAGCCAAGCGGTAGTCGGAACCTACGAGCAGTACTTC.

The gene calls are TRBV7-9 and TRBJ2-3, with TRBD2 matching 7 bases. The CDR3 length is 16 residues. Germline-derived CDR1 and CDR2 are SEHNR and FQNEAQ (reference sequence). V gave up 5 bases and J gave up 6 bases; unmatched junction bases: 14. CDR3 amino acids: CASSAAGTTGRDTQYF. CDR3 sequence (DNA): TGTGCCAGCAGCGCCGCGGGGACTACGGGTAGGGATACGCAGTATTTT.

The V and J genes are TRBV27 and TRBJ1-5; TRBD1 matches 7 bases. The CDR3 contains 15 residues. V was pared by 7 bases and J by 1 base, with 7 bases of the junction left unmatched. Germline CDR1 and CDR2: MNHEY and SMNVEV (reference sequence). Here the CDR3 DNA reads TGTGCCAGCACCCAGACAGGGTTGAGCAATCAGCCCCAGCATTTT. Translated: CASTQTGLSNQPQHF.

This clonotype was recorded many times. Written as DNA, the CDR3 is TGTGCCAGCAGGGACAGGGGGCCCTATGGCTACACCTTC. The encoded protein is CASRDRGPYGYTF. This chain connects TRBV12-3 or TRBV12-4 to TRBJ1-2; 11 positions match TRBD1. CDR3 length equals 13 residues. V was clipped by 6 bases and J by 4 bases; unmatched bases: 1.

There are a few counts of this clonotype. The chain carries TRBV10-2 and TRBJ2-7, with 8 bases that match TRBD2. V lost 2 bases and J lost 1; bases outside the gene matches: 1. The CDR3 consists of 14 residues. Germline V gene data show CDR1 as WSHSY and CDR2 as SAAADI. The DNA of the CDR3 is TGCGCCAGCAGTGAGACTAGCGGTTCCTACGAGCAGTACTTC. Translation gives CASSETSGSYEQYF.

This rearrangement joins TRBV5-1 to TRBJ2-5, with 7 bases lining up with TRBD1. The CDR3 covers 15 residues. CDR1 is SGHRS and CDR2 is YFSETQ in the germline V gene. With V trimmed by 0 bases and J by 1 base, 3 bases remained unmatched. The CDR3 sequence: CASSLGTGLQETQYF. As DNA, the CDR3 is TGCGCCAGCAGCTTGGGGACAGGCCTCCAAGAGACCCAGTACTTC.

There are a few counts of this clonotype. The chain is built from TRBV10-3 and TRBJ2-1; 10 nucleotides match TRBD1. Germline assignment: CDR1 ENHRY and CDR2 SYGVKD. Losses at the gene ends were 6 bases for V and 6 bases for J; bases not matched to a gene: 5. This CDR3 spans 14 amino acids. CDR3 in amino acids: CAISPGDRGNEQFF. CDR3 sequence (DNA): TGTGCCATCAGCCCAGGGGACAGGGGCAATGAGCAGTTCTTC.

V and J are TRBV3-1 and TRBJ2-7; maybe TRBD2 (6 bases). In germline, CDR1 is LGHDT, CDR2 YNNKEL (reference sequence). The CDR3 is 14 amino acids. The V end was cut by 5 bases, the J end by 1 base, with 12 bases between. CDR3 protein: CASSYGSRSYEQYF. The CDR3 DNA is TGTGCCAGCAGCTACGGGAGTAGATCCTACGAGCAGTACTTC.

V is TRBV28 and J is TRBJ2-7; a possible D gene is TRBD2 (5 bases). The CDR3 totals 15 residues. V dropped 6 bases and J dropped 0 bases, with 15 bases sitting between them. Germline V gives CDR1 MDHEN, CDR2 SYDVKM. The CDR3 loop is CASRQTGSGSYEQYF. DNA of the CDR3: TGTGCCAGCAGACAGACGGGGAGCGGCTCCTACGAGCAGTACTTC.

A remark on this clonotype: This clone may be a read error of a much larger clone one base away. The V and J genes are TRBV3-1 and TRBJ2-7; unclear D gene. The germline V gene encodes CDR1 LGHDT and CDR2 YNNKEL (reference sequence). V gave up 7 bases and J gave up 0 bases, with 4 bases separating them. This CDR3 contains 11 residues. CDR3 DNA: TGTGCCAGCAACTACTCCTACGAGCAGTACTTC. This gives the protein CASNYSYEQYF.

The V call is TRBV11-3, the J call TRBJ2-1; weak D call: TRBD1 (6 bases). The V and J ends lost 1 base and 15 bases respectively, with 22 bases between them. The CDR3 spans 15 residues. CDR1 is SGHNT and CDR2 is YENEEA in the germline V gene. The CDR3 here is CASSLGGGPVHPRFF. CDR3 sequence (DNA): TGTGCCAGCAGCTTAGGAGGGGGTCCAGTCCATCCGCGGTTCTTC.

This clonotype was found a few times. V usage is TRBV30 and J usage is TRBJ1-2; perhaps TRBD1 as D (5 bases). The CDR3 has 15 amino acids. V was shortened by 4 bases and J by 4 bases, with 19 bases between the two germline ends. Germline lookup yields CDR1 GTSNPN and CDR2 SVGIG (reference sequence). CDR3 amino acids: CAWTSQGGESYGYTF. As DNA, the CDR3 is TGTGCCTGGACCTCCCAGGGTGGGGAGAGCTATGGCTACACCTTC.

V gene TRBV6-1 combines with J gene TRBJ2-2, with 7 positions matching TRBD2. Germline V gives CDR1 MNHNS, CDR2 SASEGT. The CDR3 spans 16 residues. V lost 5 bases and J lost 4; bases outside the gene matches: 10. The CDR3 DNA reads as TGTGCCAGCAGTCCCCGGTGGGCGGGAGTCACCGGGGAGCTGTTTTTT. This codes for CASSPRWAGVTGELFF.

Only a few counts were recorded for this clonotype. V is TRBV7-2 and J is TRBJ1-6; no definite D call. CDR3 length equals 13 residues. The germline gives CDR1 SGHTA, CDR2 FQGNSA. Trimming pared 4 bases from V and 9 bases from J, leaving 10 bases between. The CDR3 coding sequence is TGTGCCAGCAGCTCGGGGAAGGGTTCACCCCTCCACTTT. This codes for CASSSGKGSPLHF.

The chain links TRBV6-2 or TRBV6-3 to TRBJ2-2; no definite D call. V shed 2 bases and J shed 4 bases, with 11 bases lying between them. Germline CDR1 MNHEY, CDR2 SVGEGT. The CDR3 is 15 residues long. Here the CDR3 DNA reads TGTGCCAGCAGTTACAGGGTTGGAGTCACCGGGGAGCTGTTTTTT. Translating gives CASSYRVGVTGELFF.

This clonotype was counted many times. The chain recombines TRBV20-1 with TRBJ1-1; D not resolved. The CDR3 is 15 amino acids. V was trimmed by 0 bases and J by 7 bases, leaving 18 bases between them. Germline V gene lookup returns CDR1 DFQATT and CDR2 SNEGSKA (reference sequence). The CDR3 here is CSARDPLSGRLEAFF. CDR3 sequence (DNA): TGCAGTGCTAGAGATCCCCTGAGCGGGCGACTTGAAGCTTTCTTT.

This clonotype was picked up many times. V is TRBV12-3 or TRBV12-4 and J is TRBJ2-7; unclear D gene. The CDR3 is 13 residues long. Trimming took 6 bases from V and 7 from J, leaving 16 bases between them. The CDR3 nucleotides are TGTGCCAGCAGCTTTGACCCCCTACGGGAGCAGTACTTC. It translates to CASSFDPLREQYF.

This clonotype has a handful of counts. This rearrangement joins TRBV19 to TRBJ2-2, with 11 bases aligning to TRBD1. The junction had 4 bases not matched to a gene; V was cut back by 5 bases and J by 5 bases. The CDR3 is 15 residues long. Germline values: CDR1 LNHDA, CDR2 SQIVND (reference sequence). The CDR3 loop reads CASSGGQGATGELFF. Written as DNA, the CDR3 is TGTGCCAGTAGTGGAGGACAGGGGGCGACCGGGGAGCTGTTTTTT.

The chain couples TRBV7-2 to TRBJ1-1; TRBD1 agrees at 7 bases. CDR1 is SGHTA and CDR2 is FQGNSA in the germline V gene. The CDR3 length is 15 residues. V was clipped by 5 bases and J by 0 bases; unmatched bases: 6. DNA for the CDR3: TGTGCCAGCAGCACGGGACAGCTTATGAACACTGAAGCTTTCTTT. It translates to CASSTGQLMNTEAFF.

J is TRBJ2-5 and V is TRBV5-5; D is unclear. Trimming took 4 bases from V and 1 from J, leaving 17 bases between them. Germline V gene lookup returns CDR1 SGHKS and CDR2 YYEKEE (reference sequence). The CDR3 length is 16 residues. In DNA form, the CDR3 reads TGTGCCAGCAGCCACCAGCCTGTGTGGGCCCAAGAGACCCAGTACTTC. This sequence encodes CASSHQPVWAQETQYF.

This chain links TRBV6-2 or TRBV6-3 with TRBJ2-7; D remains unclear. The germline V gene has CDR1 MNHEY and CDR2 SVGEGT. V was shortened by 4 bases and J by 5 bases, with 12 bases between the two germline ends. The CDR3 is made up of 13 amino acids. The CDR3: CASSSRWANEQYF. CDR3 nucleotides: TGTGCCAGCAGTTCCCGGTGGGCAAACGAGCAGTACTTC.

The rearrangement joins TRBV19 to TRBJ1-5; possible D gene TRBD1, 6 bases. The CDR3 length is 17 residues. Germline CDR1 LNHDA, CDR2 SQIVND (reference sequence). Trimming removed 7 bases from V and 0 bases from J, with 19 bases in between. The CDR3 DNA reads as TGTGCCAGTACCTCGGACAGAGCCAGGGATAGCAATCAGCCCCAGCATTTT. It is translated as CASTSDRARDSNQPQHF.

This CDR3 is CAWSASLSGNTIYF. CDR3 in DNA: TGTGCCTGGTCCGCCTCCCTCTCTGGAAACACCATATATTTT. The chain employs TRBV30 and TRBJ1-3, with D unresolved. The CDR3 contains 14 residues. Trimming took 5 bases from V and 0 from J, leaving 11 bases between them. CDR1 and CDR2 (germline): GTSNPN, SVGIG (reference sequence).

This chain joins TRBV12-3 or TRBV12-4 and TRBJ1-6; 7 bases map to TRBD1. There are 13 residues in the CDR3. Germline trimming cut 6 bases from V and 7 bases from J; bases unmatched to any gene: 3. In DNA, the CDR3 is TGTGCCAGCAGACAGGGGAGAAATTCACCCCTCCACTTT. It yields the protein CASRQGRNSPLHF.